This T cell receptor beta chain was profiled in a study of cytomegalovirus exposure and HLA in healthy donors. About the study: A prior study identified roughly 110 million unique TCR beta sequences from 190 million or so T cells.

As to this clone: Antigen: not known.

Every donor was a healthy person donating bone marrow. Study-wide points: Among the CMV-associated chains, three were confirmed in vitro as specific for CMV antigens.

Trimming left V 5 bases short and J 7 bases short, with 20 bases between. Germline V gives CDR1 SNHLY, CDR2 FYNNEI. This CDR3 contains 15 residues. In the PCR, 60 Vbeta and 13 Jbeta primers were used. Using immunoSEQ multiplex PCR, the repertoire was profiled, and TCRdb retains in-frame clones only, with some absent. The sample has some 190,000 clones, about 83% seen once. This sequence joins TRBV2 and TRBJ2-5, with D hard to call. The TCR comes from a man aged 35 to 55 in good health and CMV-seropositive. Input material: PBMCs. This CDR3 reads CASSTRRPPASTQYF. The CDR3 DNA sequence: TGTGCCAGCAGTACTCGGCGGCCCCCAGCTTCGACCCAGTACTTC.